This TCR beta chain came from a study of CD8 T cells in ankylosing spondylitis. Study observations and caveats: Peripheral blood held disease-linked clones only at relatively low frequency, and these were CD8+. A motif in TCR beta, a set of eight highly homologous variants, appeared characteristic of ankylosing spondylitis blood. Some of these motif variants have turned up before, in reports on reactive arthritis synovial fluid and blood. There was reportedly significant enrichment of clones that were disease-linked in matched ankylosing spondylitis synovial fluid.

TCRdb re-called the 5' RACE reads through MiXCR, storing one row per CDR3 protein. The repertoire includes roughly 400,000 distinct CDR3 sequences, approximately 20% of them detected once, and around 16% sits in the top ten. A note on this clonotype: Its matching antigen is unknown.

The receptor's source is a male donor with ankylosing spondylitis. Sequencing used blood, either unsorted or a sorted T cell fraction (not recorded which).

CDR3 sequence: CASSSRDRTQYF. The CDR3 bases are TGTGCCAGCAGCTCCCGGGATAGGACCCAGTACTTC. The chain employs TRBV5-6 and TRBJ2-5; perhaps TRBD2 as D (5 bases). This CDR3 has 12 residues. Trimming pared 3 bases from V and 7 bases from J, leaving 10 bases between. Germline V CDR1 and CDR2: SGHDT, YYEEEE.